A single sample is the source of the 9 T cell receptor beta chains below, sequenced in a study of blood T cell repertoires in COVID-19. Using immunoSEQ multiplex PCR, the repertoire was profiled, and TCRdb retains in-frame clones only, with some absent. Among 15,000 to 20,000 clones, about nine tenths were seen once, and the ten largest hold roughly 15%. The sample taken for sequencing was peripheral blood. Every receptor here comes from a human donor in a cohort sampled during active COVID-19.

The V gene is TRBV4-2, the J gene TRBJ2-5, with D possibly being TRBD2 (6 bases). The germline gives CDR1 LGHNA, CDR2 YNFKEQ. The CDR3 sequence is 16 residues long. Trimming pared 4 bases from V and 1 base from J, leaving 16 bases between. The DNA of the CDR3 is TGTGCCAGCAGCCGCGGGACTGGCGGGGCCCAAGAGACCCAGTACTTC. This sequence encodes CASSRGTGGAQETQYF.

The chain links TRBV9 to TRBJ2-5; D is perhaps TRBD1 (5 bases). V was shortened by 4 bases and J by 5 bases, with 6 bases between the two germline ends. The CDR3 is made up of 11 amino acids. Germline CDR1 SGDLS, CDR2 YYNGEE. This CDR3 reads CASSSGETQYF. CDR3 bases: TGTGCCAGCAGCTCAGGGGAGACCCAGTACTTC. Supplemented by reference TRBV9 and TRBJ2-5, the full variable domain reads DSGVTQTPKHLITATGQRVTLRCSPRSGDLSVYWYQQSLDQGLQFLIQYYNGEERAKGNILERFSAQQFPDLHSELNLSSLELGDSALYFCASSSGETQYFGPGTRLLVL.

This CDR3 is CASSQDWQASYEQYF. The CDR3 DNA is TGTGCCAGCAGCCAAGATTGGCAGGCTTCCTACGAGCAGTACTTC. J is TRBJ2-7 and V is TRBV3-1 (or the pseudogene TRBV3-2); no definite D call. The CDR3 runs 15 residues. Per germline, CDR1 LGHDT and CDR2 YNNKEL (reference sequence). Trimming cost V 0 bases and J 1 base, with 10 bases left between them.

The CDR3 DNA reads as TGCGCCAGCAGCTTGGACAGGGGAACGTACACCTTC. It codes for CASSLDRGTYTF. The rearrangement uses TRBV5-1 and TRBJ1-2, with 7 positions matching TRBD1. This CDR3 comprises 12 residues. Per the germline V gene, CDR1 is SGHRS and CDR2 is YFSETQ. V shed 0 bases and J 11 bases; nucleotides not matched to a gene: 4.

V usage is TRBV5-1 and J usage is TRBJ2-3; D is possibly TRBD1 (5 bases). Between the trimmed V and J ends, which lost 3 bases and 6 bases, there was a span of 20 bases. Germline loops: CDR1 SGHRS, CDR2 YFSETQ. The CDR3 runs 16 residues. CDR3 bases: TGCGCCAGCAGCTATGACAGCGACCGGCCACGGGATACGCAGTATTTT. It is translated as CASSYDSDRPRDTQYF.

V gene TRBV2 combines with J gene TRBJ1-1, with D tentatively TRBD1 (5 bases). This CDR3 region has 15 residues. Trimming took 6 bases from V and 3 from J, leaving 17 bases between them. Per germline, CDR1 SNHLY and CDR2 FYNNEI. This CDR3 reads CASRRIQGRYTEAFF. The DNA for the CDR3 is TGTGCCAGCAGAAGGATCCAGGGCCGTTACACTGAAGCTTTCTTT. Full variable domain (outside the CDR3, taken from reference TRBV2 and TRBJ1-1): EPEVTQTPSHQVTQMGQEVILRCVPISNHLYFYWYRQILGQKVEFLVSFYNNEISEKSEIFDDQFSVERPDGSNFTLKIRSTKLEDSAMYFCASRRIQGRYTEAFFGQGTRLTVV.

About this clone itself: Other DNA variants within this sample encode the same CDR3. The V gene is TRBV5-1, the J gene TRBJ2-7, with TRBD1 matching over 9 bases. From germline, CDR1 is SGHRS and CDR2 YFSETQ. With V trimmed by 2 bases and J by 7 bases, 7 bases remained unmatched. This CDR3 region has 14 residues. The CDR3: CASSFGTGTYEQYF. The CDR3 bases are TGCGCCAGCAGCTTCGGGACAGGGACGTATGAGCAGTACTTC.

This rearrangement joins TRBV6-5 to TRBJ2-7; 8 positions agree with TRBD2. This CDR3 is 13 amino acids long. The V gene end was trimmed by 8 bases and the J gene end by 0 bases; junction bases not matched to a gene: 3. Per the germline V gene, CDR1 is MNHEY and CDR2 is SVGAGI. As DNA, the CDR3 is TGTGCCAGCCGGCGGGAGGTCTCCTACGAGCAGTACTTC. This translates into CASRREVSYEQYF.

In DNA form, the CDR3 reads TGTGCCAGCAGCCCCCTAGCGGGGGCCTACACAGATACGCAGTATTTT. Translation gives CASSPLAGAYTDTQYF. The V call is TRBV4-2, the J call TRBJ2-3, with 10 bases fitting TRBD2. Germline V gives CDR1 LGHNA, CDR2 YNFKEQ. V lost 4 bases, J lost 2 bases, and 6 bases stayed unmatched. This CDR3 is built from 16 residues.